What follows is one TCR beta chain and its context. As yet, its antigen is unknown. The sample is drawn from a study of shared clonotypes between healthy human individuals. Naive CD8 isolation took CD45RO-negative cells positively selected for CCR7 and excluded terminally differentiated effector memory CD45RA+ cells. The CDR3 loop spans 12 amino acids. With 5 bases removed from V and 4 bases from J, the gap between germline ends came to 7 bases. Germline CDR1 SEHNR, CDR2 FQNEAQ (reference sequence). Assay execution proceeded at the deep level. Some clones are missing from TCRdb's copy, which holds only in-frame ones; the method was immunoSEQ multiplex PCR. The sample has about 2.1 million clones, about 93% seen once. Study observations and caveats: Among donors, sharing of clonotypes was expected to be affected by sequencing depth.

The sequencing input was naive CD8+ T cells from PBMCs. The chain has TRBV7-9 and TRBJ2-3; no firm D call. This clonotype was obtained from a man younger than 35 in good health. Some clones in this sample may be carry-over from other donors' samples. CDR3 loop: CASSPWADTQYF. For the CDR3, the DNA is TGTGCCAGCAGCCCCTGGGCAGATACGCAGTATTTT.